These 8 T cell receptor beta chains were all obtained from the same sample, sequenced in a study of T cell responses to AZD1222 COVID-19 vaccine (dated by TCRdb to the early 2020s). Library prep was done by the immunoSEQ multiplex PCR assay. TCRdb mirrors the immuneACCESS table, restricted to in-frame sequences. Some clones are absent from its copies; in checked studies, under half trace to an unresolved V gene, and the reason for the others is unknown. Across this sample there are around 200,000 clones, with approximately 90% seen only once. The ten largest clonotypes hold roughly 0.99% of the sample. Explained via the paper, the time point label denotes: baseline before first vaccination. Sequenced here: peripheral blood, sampled on day 0 of AZD1222 vaccination. The source of these receptors is an adult in good health.

V usage is TRBV25-1 and J usage is TRBJ2-1; 10 nucleotides align to TRBD1. J gave up 4 bases and V 2 bases, and 2 bases lay outside the gene matches. The CDR3 length is 15 residues. The germline CDR1 and CDR2 sequences are MGHDK and SYGVNS. The CDR3 sequence is CASSEDRGRYNEQFF. The CDR3 coding sequence is TGTGCCAGCAGTGAAGACAGGGGGCGATACAATGAGCAGTTCTTC.

In DNA form, the CDR3 reads TGTGCCAGTAAACTCCCGTCTTCGGGGGTGGCCACTGAAGCTTTCTTT. This sequence encodes CASKLPSSGVATEAFF. The gene calls are TRBV18 and TRBJ1-1, with D tentatively TRBD1 (5 bases). This CDR3 is 16 amino acids long. Germline V gene data show CDR1 as KGHSH and CDR2 as LQKENI. V was clipped by 9 bases and J by 4 bases, with 24 bases between them. Complete variable domain (other parts from reference TRBV18 and TRBJ1-1): NAGVMQNPRHLVRRRGQEARLRCSPMKGHSHVYWYRQLPEEGLKFMVYLQKENIIDESGMPKERFSAEFPKEGPSILRIQQVVRGDSAAYFCASKLPSSGVATEAFFGQGTRLTVV.

The J gene is TRBJ1-2, the V gene TRBV27; D might be TRBD1 (5 bases). V was shortened by 1 base and J by 5 bases, with 14 bases between the two germline ends. The CDR3 totals 15 residues. Germline V lookup: CDR1 MNHEY, CDR2 SMNVEV (reference sequence). Here the CDR3 DNA reads TGTGCCAGCAGTTTATTCGGAGGGGTAGGGTATGGCTACACCTTC. Translation: CASSLFGGVGYGYTF.

A single count supports this clone. V is TRBV10-3 and J is TRBJ2-5, with 9 bases identical to TRBD2. The trim removed 2 bases at V and 1 base at J, leaving 8 bases unmatched. This CDR3 region has 17 residues. From germline, CDR1 is ENHRY and CDR2 SYGVKD. The CDR3 loop is CAISEIQTSGLQETQYF. The CDR3, as DNA: TGTGCCATCAGTGAGATACAGACTAGCGGACTCCAAGAGACCCAGTACTTC.

J is TRBJ1-2 and V is TRBV28, with D tentatively TRBD1 (6 bases). The CDR3 is made up of 15 amino acids. Germline V gene lookup returns CDR1 MDHEN and CDR2 SYDVKM. V was trimmed by 5 bases and J by 2 bases, leaving 15 bases between them. CDR3 loop: CASSAGDTENYGYTF. The CDR3 DNA follows: TGTGCCAGCAGTGCGGGGGACACGGAGAACTATGGCTACACCTTC.

The gene calls are TRBV9 and TRBJ2-5; 9 nucleotides line up with TRBD2. The CDR3 is 16 amino acids. The germline V gene has CDR1 SGDLS and CDR2 YYNGEE. Trimming cost V 0 bases and J 1 base; bases outside gene matches: 4. CDR3 in amino acids: CASSVGAGGPQETQYF. CDR3 nucleotides: TGTGCCAGCAGCGTAGGAGCGGGGGGACCCCAAGAGACCCAGTACTTC.

The chain employs TRBV11-2 and TRBJ1-6; D uncertain. Between the trimmed V and J ends, which lost 6 bases and 5 bases, there was a span of 14 bases. Germline V gene data show CDR1 as SGHAT and CDR2 as FQNNGV. CDR3 length: 15 residues. The CDR3 nucleotides read TGTGCCAGCAGTTTCGGAACAGCTAATAATTCACCCCTCCACTTT. Its protein product is CASSFGTANNSPLHF.

This chain uses TRBV29-1 with TRBJ2-1, with 7 bases fitting TRBD1. Germline CDR1 SQVTM, CDR2 ANQGSEA. The J segment lost 7 bases and the V segment lost 1 base, leaving 10 bases of the junction unmatched. This CDR3 has 15 amino acids. The CDR3 region is CSVEGSRGSRNEQFF. CDR3 in DNA: TGCAGCGTTGAAGGATCCAGGGGGTCGAGGAATGAGCAGTTCTTC.